The clone carrying this T cell receptor beta chain has a count of ten or more. Antigen specificity is unknown. The sample originates from a study of T cells in Graves' hyperthyroidism and ophthalmopathy. The study's findings and limits: It was a median around 6 months before onset that the model predicted ophthalmopathy.

This CDR3 is 13 amino acids long. The germline V gene has CDR1 ENHRY and CDR2 SYGVKD. Trimming left V 6 bases short and J 5 bases short, with 11 bases between. The CDR3 regions of TCR beta were amplified from RNA transcripts. The TCR CDR3 first-round RT-PCR relied on the HTBI primer set. TCRdb recomputed calls from the multiplex PCR reads with MiXCR, one row per CDR3 protein. The sample comprises around 210,000 distinct CDR3 sequences, 17% of which are singletons, and 53% rests with the top ten. For Graves' hyperthyroidism to be stable, ophthalmopathy could not progress within 18 months. This receptor was taken from a woman aged 45-65 years with Graves' hyperthyroidism. The sequenced material came from blood. The chain carries TRBV10-3 and TRBJ2-1; D tentatively reads TRBD1 or TRBD2 (6 bases each). CDR3: CAIRGGRDNEQFF. CDR3 DNA sequence: TGTGCCATCAGGGGGGGCAGAGACAATGAGCAGTTCTTC.